Below are 14 T cell receptor beta chains sequenced from a single sample in a study of shared clonotypes between healthy human individuals (TCRdb year 2020). CD8 naive samples consisted of CD45RO-negative cells that were positively selected for CCR7, yielding a CD45RA+CCR7+ population without TemRA cells. Libraries were constructed by the immunoSEQ multiplex PCR assay. The table comes from immuneACCESS by way of TCRdb, which keeps in-frame sequences with V and J called. Part of the clones is missing from these tables; in studies checked, under half for an unresolved V gene and the rest for unknown reasons. In all, the sample holds some 1,900,000 clones, and approximately 95% of those were seen once. 0.95% to 1.5% of the sample comes from the top ten. The material sequenced was naive CD8+ T cells sorted from blood. The cell subset or site label corresponds to: CD45RA+CCR7+. Receptor source: a man aged 18 to 29 in good health.

The chain combines TRBV5-6 with TRBJ1-2, with a weak D call TRBD1 (5 bases). There are 16 residues in the CDR3. The germline V gene has CDR1 SGHDT and CDR2 YYEEEE. V was shortened by 2 bases and J by 6 bases, with 20 bases between the two germline ends. The CDR3 region has the DNA TGTGCCAGCAGCTTACCTCAATTTAGGGGTTGGGATGGCTACACCTTC. This codes for CASSLPQFRGWDGYTF. Variable domain in full (rest from reference TRBV5-6 and TRBJ1-2): DAGVTQSPTHLIKTRGQQVTLRCSPKSGHDTVSWYQQALGQGPQFIFQYYEEEERQRGNFPDRFSGHQFPNYSSELNVNALLLGDSALYLCASSLPQFRGWDGYTFGSGTRLTVV.

The chain employs TRBV30 and TRBJ2-1; TRBD2 might be the D (6 bases). Deletions cut 0 bases from V and 6 bases from J, with 12 bases between. From germline, CDR1 is GTSNPN and CDR2 SVGIG (reference sequence). This CDR3 has 14 amino acids. In DNA form, the CDR3 reads TGTGCCTGGAGTGTTGGGACTCTAAGCAATGAGCAGTTCTTC. Its translation: CAWSVGTLSNEQFF. Full variable domain (remainder filled in from reference TRBV30 and TRBJ2-1): SQTIHQWPATLVQPVGSPLSLECTVEGTSNPNLYWYRQAAGRGLQLLFYSVGIGQISSEVPQNLSASRPQDRQFILSSKKLLLSDSGFYLCAWSVGTLSNEQFFGPGTRLTVL.

The gene calls are TRBV5-6 and TRBJ1-1; 9 nucleotides line up with TRBD1. Germline CDR1 reads SGHDT; CDR2 reads YYEEEE. After removal of 7 bases from V and 6 bases from J, the junction contained 4 bases not matched to a gene. The CDR3 has 12 amino acids. CDR3 sequence: CASAQGAAEAFF. The CDR3, as DNA: TGTGCCAGCGCACAGGGGGCTGCTGAAGCTTTCTTT.

Comments on this clone: At the DNA level, this CDR3 is encoded by other sequences in the same sample as well. CDR3 sequence: CASSQDRGAYEQYF. In DNA form, the CDR3 reads TGCGCCAGCAGCCAAGATCGAGGGGCCTACGAGCAGTACTTC. The chain couples TRBV4-3 to TRBJ2-7; TRBD1 or TRBD2 may be the D gene (5 bases each). The germline V gene encodes CDR1 LGHNA and CDR2 YSLEER. The ends were cut back, 0 bases at V and 2 bases at J, with 8 bases in the middle. CDR3 length: 14 residues.

On this clone itself: Other DNA sequences in the same sample also yield this CDR3. The chain is built from TRBV28 and TRBJ2-3; 7 nucleotides match TRBD2. CDR1 MDHEN and CDR2 SYDVKM come from the germline V gene. The J segment lost 1 base and the V segment lost 3 bases, leaving 1 base of the junction unmatched. The CDR3 sequence is 14 residues long. CDR3 protein: CASSLAGGTDTQYF. CDR3 sequence (DNA): TGTGCCAGCAGTTTGGCGGGGGGCACAGATACGCAGTATTTT.

Worth noting for this clone: The same CDR3 can be traced to other DNA sequences in this sample. This rearrangement joins TRBV27 to TRBJ2-4; D call uncertain. Trimming pared 4 bases from V and 0 bases from J, leaving 7 bases between. Germline loops: CDR1 MNHEY, CDR2 SMNVEV (reference sequence). The CDR3 totals 14 residues. This chain's CDR3 is CASSSGLAKNIQYF. Here the CDR3 DNA reads TGTGCCAGCAGTTCTGGGCTAGCCAAAAACATTCAGTACTTC.

The rearrangement links TRBV28 to TRBJ1-1; a possible D gene is TRBD1 (6 bases). The CDR3 spans 14 residues. The V and J ends lost 4 bases and 0 bases respectively, with 9 bases between them. Germline CDR1 and CDR2: MDHEN and SYDVKM. The CDR3 DNA is TGTGCCAGCAGTTATACAGGGATGAACACTGAAGCTTTCTTT. It specifies CASSYTGMNTEAFF.

Concerning this clone itself: A much larger clone lies a single base off, so this may be a read error. J is TRBJ2-3 and V is TRBV5-8; D is ambiguous. This CDR3 spans 11 amino acids. Trimming left V 4 bases short and J 2 bases short, with 2 bases between. Germline lookup yields CDR1 SGHTS and CDR2 YDEGEE. This chain's CDR3 is CASSITDTQYF. The DNA of the CDR3 is TGTGCCAGCAGCATCACAGATACGCAGTATTTT.

The chain has TRBV9 and TRBJ2-7, with D uncertain. CDR1 SGDLS and CDR2 YYNGEE come from the germline V gene. The V gene lost 0 bases and the J gene lost 7 bases, with 14 bases spanning the gap. The CDR3 has 14 amino acids. The CDR3 bases are TGTGCCAGCAGCGTAGTGGACGGCTCTGGGGAGCAGTACTTC. It translates to CASSVVDGSGEQYF.

V and J are TRBV12-2 and TRBJ2-7; TRBD1, the table's D call, lacks a check against the DNA. TRBV12-2 is deemed a pseudogene. This CDR3 has 15 amino acids. The CDR3 DNA follows: TGTGCAAGTCGCCGGCCGGACAGTCTGGCATACGAGCAGTACTTC. Translated: CASRRPDSLAYEQYF.

The J gene is TRBJ1-3, the V gene TRBV4-3; D perhaps matches TRBD1 (6 bases). The V end was cut by 0 bases, the J end by 4 bases, with 13 bases between. In germline, CDR1 is LGHNA, CDR2 YSLEER. This CDR3 spans 16 amino acids. The CDR3: CASSQDTGSSGNTIYF. CDR3 in DNA: TGCGCCAGCAGCCAAGATACAGGGTCGTCCGGAAACACCATATATTTT.

This clone came up a few times. The rearrangement uses TRBV27 and TRBJ2-7; 10 positions agree with TRBD1. Trimming at V came to 3 bases and at J to 5 bases, leaving 4 bases not matched to a gene. The CDR3 consists of 14 residues. Germline V gives CDR1 MNHEY, CDR2 SMNVEV (reference sequence). CDR3 DNA sequence: TGTGCCAGCAGTTTGAGACAGGGGGCCCACGAGCAGTACTTC. Translated: CASSLRQGAHEQYF.

The CDR3 region is CASSHGTQGAIYGYTF. CDR3 in DNA: TGTGCCAGCAGTCATGGGACACAGGGGGCCATCTATGGCTACACCTTC. The chain uses TRBV27 and TRBJ1-2; 9 bases line up with TRBD1. V gave up 5 bases and J gave up 4 bases; unmatched junction bases: 11. The length of the CDR3 is 16 residues. Germline loops: CDR1 MNHEY, CDR2 SMNVEV (reference sequence).

J is TRBJ1-4 and V is TRBV6-5; TRBD1 aligns across 8 bases. The germline gives CDR1 MNHEY, CDR2 SVGAGI. The CDR3 has 15 amino acids. V lost 3 bases, J lost 5 bases, and 5 bases stayed unmatched. The CDR3 region has the DNA TGTGCCAGCAGTTATGGACAGGGTATCAATGAAAAACTGTTTTTT. This gives the protein CASSYGQGINEKLFF.